This T cell receptor (beta chain) was found in a study of blood T cell repertoires in COVID-19. Looking at the study overall: Sites in the United States, Italy and Spain provided acute and convalescent COVID-19 samples.

Method: immunoSEQ multiplex PCR; TCRdb's copy keeps in-frame clones and lacks some. The sample yields about 260,000 clones, more than 70% seen once. The CDR3 covers 15 residues. In germline, CDR1 is SGDLS, CDR2 YYNGEE. J lost 4 bases, V lost 0 bases, and 4 bases had no gene match. The chain combines TRBV9 with TRBJ2-5, with 9 bases that match TRBD1. This TCR was sampled from a woman aged 45-60 years who had recovered from COVID-19. The sample taken for sequencing was PBMCs or T cells enriched from blood (not recorded which). The CDR3 DNA reads as TGTGCCAGCAGCGTAGCTGACAGGGGGGTAGAGACCCAGTACTTC. Its protein product is CASSVADRGVETQYF.